These 23 T cell receptor beta chains share one sample of origin, sequenced in a study of breast tumors, draining lymph nodes, adjacent tissues. Axillary draining lymph nodes of breast cancer patients supplied the node samples. TCRdb called the multiplex PCR reads again in MiXCR, with one record for every CDR3 protein. The profile covers 150,000 to 200,000 distinct CDR3 sequences, with about 30% appearing a single time and roughly 4.3% taken by the ten largest. Source material: axillary lymph node tissue. The origin of the receptors is a female donor with breast cancer. Some clones in this sample may be carry-over from other donors' samples.

This clonotype was detected many times. The J gene is TRBJ2-5, the V gene TRBV5-8, with a possible D match to TRBD1 (6 bases). From germline, CDR1 is SGHTS and CDR2 YDEGEE. Trimming left V 0 bases short and J 5 bases short, with 17 bases between. The CDR3 spans 16 residues. The CDR3 region is CASSLDLGRGLETQYF. As DNA, the CDR3 is TGTGCCAGCAGCTTGGACTTAGGCAGGGGCTTGGAGACCCAGTACTTC.

Ten or more counts support this clonotype. The rearrangement joins TRBV2 to TRBJ2-3; no definite D call. Trimming removed 1 base from V and 5 bases from J, with 10 bases in between. The CDR3 extends over 14 amino acids. In germline, CDR1 is SNHLY, CDR2 FYNNEI. DNA of the CDR3: TGTGCCAGCAGTGAAGATAGAAGGAGAGATACGCAGTATTTT. This encodes CASSEDRRRDTQYF.

Details on this clonotype: Possible read error: a much larger clone is one base away. This sequence joins TRBV7-8 and TRBJ2-5, with 10 bases fitting TRBD2. CDR1 and CDR2 (germline): SGHVS, FQNEAQ. The CDR3 contains 18 residues. CDR3 sequence (DNA): TGTGCCAGCAGCTTAAGGAATAGCGGGGGGCCGGTCCAACAGACCCAGTACTTC. Its translation: CASSLRNSGGPVQQTQYF.

This clonotype came up many times. The rearrangement uses TRBV7-9 and TRBJ2-3, with TRBD1 matching 10 bases. The CDR3 loop spans 16 amino acids. The V gene end was trimmed by 5 bases and the J gene end by 6 bases; junction bases not matched to a gene: 11. Germline assignment: CDR1 SEHNR and CDR2 FQNEAQ (reference sequence). The CDR3 here is CASSITWTGGADTQYF. The CDR3 DNA sequence: TGTGCCAGCAGCATTACTTGGACAGGGGGAGCCGATACGCAGTATTTT.

The CDR3 nucleotides read TGTGCCAGCAGCCCGGGAACAGGGAGGAACACTGAAGCTTTCTTT. Its translation is CASSPGTGRNTEAFF. This rearrangement joins TRBV12-3 or TRBV12-4 to TRBJ1-1; a possible D gene is TRBD1 (6 bases). CDR3 length: 15 residues. Deletions cut 6 bases from V and 1 base from J, with 15 bases between.

Details on this clonotype: A much larger clonotype is one base distant, so this may be a read error. This chain joins TRBV20-1 and TRBJ2-1; 8 bases align to TRBD2. J lost 9 bases, V lost 6 bases, and 13 bases had no gene match. CDR1 is DFQATT, CDR2 SNEGSKA, per germline (reference sequence). The CDR3 is 14 amino acids. Here the CDR3 reads CSAPRVAGFTEQFF. For the CDR3, the DNA is TGCAGTGCCCCTCGGGTAGCGGGGTTCACTGAGCAGTTCTTC.

As for this clonotype: The junction shows a germline mismatch at one end, possibly a read error. The chain joins TRBV9 to TRBJ2-7; no definite D call. The CDR3 contains 14 residues. Germline CDR1 and CDR2: SGDLS and YYNGEE. DNA of the CDR3: TGTGCCAGCAGCGTAGAGGCAGGTGAGGAAGAGCAGTCCTTC. Protein product: CASSVEAGEEEQSF. Full variable domain (remainder filled in from reference TRBV9 and TRBJ2-7): DSGVTQTPKHLITATGQRVTLRCSPRSGDLSVYWYQQSLDQGLQFLIQYYNGEERAKGNILERFSAQQFPDLHSELNLSSLELGDSALYFCASSVEAGEEEQSFGPGTRLTVT.

CDR3 sequence: CASSFRNYGYTF. The CDR3 DNA is TGTGCCAGCAGCTTCCGTAACTATGGCTACACCTTC. The chain uses TRBV11-2 and TRBJ1-2; no reliable D call. There are 12 residues in the CDR3. Germline V gene sequence: CDR1 SGHAT, CDR2 FQNNGV. V lost 3 bases and J 1 base, leaving 3 bases between the germline ends.

This clonotype has at least ten counts. The rearrangement links TRBV18 to TRBJ1-4; 8 positions match TRBD1. CDR3 length: 15 residues. Germline V lookup: CDR1 KGHSH, CDR2 LQKENI. The V gene end was trimmed by 2 bases and the J gene end by 3 bases; junction bases not matched to a gene: 2. CDR3 DNA sequence: TGTGCCAGCTCACCAGGGGGACAGGCTAATGAAAAACTGTTTTTT. Protein product: CASSPGGQANEKLFF.

The CDR3 spells CAGGLLEGYEQYF. Written as DNA, the CDR3 is TGTGCCGGCGGTTTATTAGAAGGCTACGAGCAGTACTTC. The chain combines TRBV6-5 with TRBJ2-7; D not resolved. The CDR3 totals 13 residues. Germline CDR1 MNHEY, CDR2 SVGAGI. V lost 11 bases, J lost 3 bases, and 17 bases lay in between.

The chain carries TRBV5-6 and TRBJ1-1, with D maybe TRBD1 (5 bases). The germline CDR1 and CDR2 sequences are SGHDT and YYEEEE. The V end was cut by 1 base, the J end by 5 bases, with 12 bases between. The CDR3 sequence is 14 residues long. Written as DNA, the CDR3 is TGTGCCAGCAGCTTGACAATGGGGCAGACTGAAGCTTTCTTT. Protein sequence: CASSLTMGQTEAFF. Full variable domain (outside the CDR3, taken from reference TRBV5-6 and TRBJ1-1): DAGVTQSPTHLIKTRGQQVTLRCSPKSGHDTVSWYQQALGQGPQFIFQYYEEEERQRGNFPDRFSGHQFPNYSSELNVNALLLGDSALYLCASSLTMGQTEAFFGQGTRLTVV.

V is TRBV19 and J is TRBJ2-1; D remains ambiguous. Germline CDR1 and CDR2: LNHDA and SQIVND (reference sequence). The CDR3 totals 15 residues. V gave up 8 bases and J gave up 10 bases, with 24 bases separating them. CDR3 protein: CASAKFVGPRNEQFF. The CDR3 DNA is TGTGCCAGTGCTAAGTTCGTAGGACCCCGGAACGAGCAGTTCTTC.

This clonotype was seen just once. A much larger clone is a single base away; this may be a read error. The rearrangement joins TRBV7-2 to TRBJ2-1; perhaps TRBD1 as D (6 bases). Germline CDR1 reads SGHTA; CDR2 reads FQGNSA. The CDR3 spans 17 residues. Trimming took 3 bases from V and 5 from J, leaving 20 bases between them. CDR3 nucleotide sequence: TGTGCCAGCAGCTTTAAGACAGGCGGCACCTACCACAATGAGCAGTTCTTC. This codes for CASSFKTGGTYHNEQFF.

This chain joins TRBV12-3 or TRBV12-4 and TRBJ2-5; 8 bases map to TRBD1. The CDR3 runs to 14 residues. The V segment lost 6 bases and the J segment 9 bases; nucleotides outside the gene matches: 12. CDR3 residues: CASRHRGDNQPQYF. CDR3 DNA sequence: TGTGCCAGCAGACACAGGGGGGACAATCAGCCCCAGTACTTC.

This clonotype was counted at least ten times. This sequence joins TRBV2 and TRBJ2-2, with D hard to call. The CDR3 loop spans 12 amino acids. Germline CDR1 is SNHLY and CDR2 is FYNNEI. V was shortened by 7 bases and J by 1 base, with 4 bases between the two germline ends. This chain's CDR3 is CASTQNTGELFF. The DNA of the CDR3 is TGTGCCAGCACCCAGAACACCGGGGAGCTGTTTTTT.

This clonotype has ten or more counts. The chain joins TRBV20-1 to TRBJ1-2; D not resolved. Looked up from germline, CDR1 is DFQATT and CDR2 is SNEGSKA (reference sequence). The CDR3 totals 13 residues. V shed 0 bases and J shed 4 bases, with 9 bases lying between them. CDR3 in amino acids: CSARDWSRYGYTF. The CDR3 nucleotides read TGCAGTGCTAGAGATTGGAGCCGCTATGGCTACACCTTC.

Details on this clonotype: One base away lies a much larger clone, so this may be a sequencing read error. The rearrangement uses TRBV7-9 and TRBJ1-1, with a weak D call TRBD1 (6 bases). Deletions cut 3 bases from V and 3 bases from J, with 17 bases between. Per germline, CDR1 SEHNR and CDR2 FQNEAQ (reference sequence). The CDR3 runs to 16 residues. The CDR3 here is CASSLSIGTLDTEAFF. CDR3 DNA: TGTGCCAGCAGCTTGTCGATCGGGACACTGGACACTGAAGCTTTCTTT.

The chain is built from TRBV9 and TRBJ2-5, with 10 bases aligning to TRBD1. CDR3 length equals 14 residues. Germline CDR1 reads SGDLS; CDR2 reads YYNGEE. J gave up 5 bases and V 3 bases, and 4 bases lay outside the gene matches. The CDR3: CASSEMTGGETQYF. CDR3 nucleotide sequence: TGTGCCAGCAGCGAAATGACAGGGGGCGAGACCCAGTACTTC.

A single count supports this clonotype. An end of the junction differs from the germline gene, which may be a read error. This rearrangement joins TRBV11-1 to TRBJ1-4; 10 bases map to TRBD1. Germline CDR1 and CDR2: SGHAT and FQDESV (reference sequence). The CDR3 spans 17 residues. The CDR3 DNA is TGTGCCAGCAGCTCCTCCGGGACAGGGGCTACTAATGAGAAACTGTTTTTT. Translated, it gives CASSSSGTGATNEKLFF.

This clonotype was counted a single time. The CDR3 reads CASSLKTSGLTF. CDR3 sequence (DNA): TGTGCCAGCAGCCTGAAAACTAGCGGATTGACTTTC. The rearrangement links TRBV7-9 to TRBJ2-6, with 8 bases lining up with TRBD2. Germline trimming cut 5 bases from V and 17 bases from J; bases unmatched to any gene: 8. The CDR3 is 12 residues long. Germline V lookup: CDR1 SEHNR, CDR2 FQNEAQ (reference sequence).

V and J are TRBV2 and TRBJ1-4; perhaps TRBD1 as D (5 bases). Germline V lookup: CDR1 SNHLY, CDR2 FYNNEI. CDR3 length: 15 amino acids. Trimming cost V 6 bases and J 8 bases, with 19 bases left between them. This CDR3 is CASSVRGGAGEKLFF. The DNA for the CDR3 is TGTGCCAGCAGCGTGAGGGGTGGGGCGGGCGAAAAACTGTTTTTT.

This clonotype was recorded at least ten times. The chain carries TRBV7-3 and TRBJ2-1; 11 positions agree with TRBD2. The germline V gene encodes CDR1 SGHTA and CDR2 FQGTGA. Trimming cost V 3 bases and J 7 bases; bases outside gene matches: 2. The CDR3 has 14 amino acids. CDR3 nucleotides: TGTGCCAGCAGCTTTAGCGGGAGGGCGAATGAGCAGTTCTTC. Encoded protein: CASSFSGRANEQFF. The full variable domain, its missing parts supplied by reference TRBV7-3 and TRBJ2-1, is GAGVSQTPSNKVTEKGKYVELRCDPISGHTALYWYRQSLGQGPEFLIYFQGTGAADDSGLPNDRFFAVRPEGSVSTLKIQRTERGDSAVYLCASSFSGRANEQFFGPGTRLTVL.

V gene TRBV20-1 combines with J gene TRBJ2-3; 8 bases agree with TRBD2. V dropped 6 bases and J dropped 8; count of bases not matched to a gene: 13. The CDR3 is 14 amino acids. Germline V gene lookup returns CDR1 DFQATT and CDR2 SNEGSKA (reference sequence). This CDR3 reads CSAGGGRRPGTQYF. In DNA form, the CDR3 reads TGCAGTGCCGGGGGGGGTAGGCGACCAGGTACGCAGTATTTT.